The 13 T cell receptor beta chains given below trace back to one sample, sequenced in a study of T-cell memory formation after mild COVID-19. In TCRdb, the 5' RACE reads were re-called with MiXCR into one record per CDR3 protein. The repertoire holds about 350,000 distinct CDR3 sequences, roughly 13% seen once, with 22% in the top ten. The sample comprised PBMCs or a T cell subset sorted from them (not recorded which). These receptors came from a man aged 18 to 30 who had mild COVID-19 (a few samples of this study predate the infection). Cell type and time point are not known.

V is TRBV3-1 and J is TRBJ1-2, with TRBD1 identical over 10 bases. Germline assignment: CDR1 LGHDT and CDR2 YNNKEL (reference sequence). The CDR3 has 14 residues. The V and J ends lost 4 bases and 8 bases, in that order; junction bases with no gene match: 7. The CDR3, as DNA: TGTGCCAGCAGCCTCCGGGACAGGGGCTTCGGCTACACCTTC. Translating gives CASSLRDRGFGYTF.

This sequence joins TRBV2 and TRBJ2-5; unclear D gene. The CDR3 is 12 residues long. Trimming removed 7 bases at V and 4 bases at J, with 10 bases between. Germline CDR1 reads SNHLY; CDR2 reads FYNNEI. CDR3 region: CASIRLSETQYF. The CDR3 DNA is TGTGCCAGCATTCGCCTTTCAGAGACCCAGTACTTC.

This clonotype was counted a few times. The chain uses TRBV5-1 and TRBJ2-5; TRBD1 aligns across 11 bases. The CDR3 length is 15 residues. The germline gives CDR1 SGHRS, CDR2 YFSETQ. V lost 4 bases and J lost 5; bases outside the gene matches: 7. CDR3 in DNA: TGCGCCAGCAGCGGGGGACAGGGGGGAGGCGAGACCCAGTACTTC. It codes for CASSGGQGGGETQYF. Full variable domain (outside the CDR3, taken from reference TRBV5-1 and TRBJ2-5): KAGVTQTPRYLIKTRGQQVTLSCSPISGHRSVSWYQQTPGQGLQFLFEYFSETQRNKGNFPGRFSGRQFSNSRSEMNVSTLELGDSALYLCASSGGQGGGETQYFGPGTRLLVL.

The gene calls are TRBV6-5 and TRBJ2-3; maybe TRBD1 (6 bases). The germline CDR1 and CDR2 sequences are MNHEY and SVGAGI. The V gene lost 8 bases and the J gene lost 1 base, with 13 bases spanning the gap. The CDR3 extends over 14 amino acids. The CDR3 DNA sequence: TGTGCCAGCCAAGCTTACAGGGGCACAGATACGCAGTATTTT. Protein: CASQAYRGTDTQYF.

This clonotype was detected a few times. V usage is TRBV7-8 and J usage is TRBJ2-5; TRBD2 agrees at 13 bases. V shed 4 bases, J shed 5 bases, and the junction held 7 bases outside the gene matches. Germline values: CDR1 SGHVS, CDR2 FQNEAQ. The CDR3 runs 16 residues. CDR3 coding DNA: TGTGCCAGCAGCTCCCAACAGACTAGCGGGGGGGAGACCCAGTACTTC. This codes for CASSSQQTSGGETQYF.

In this sample, this clonotype turned up a few times. The CDR3 sequence: CASSVGGTTAGEQFF. CDR3 nucleotides: TGTGCCAGCAGCGTAGGGGGGACCACCGCAGGTGAGCAGTTCTTC. The chain links TRBV9 to TRBJ2-1; D is tentatively TRBD1 or TRBD2 (5 bases each). Trimming took off 0 bases at V and 9 bases at J, with 16 bases between the two ends. The CDR3 spans 15 residues. CDR1 and CDR2 from the germline V gene are SGDLS and YYNGEE.

This clonotype was counted only a few times. This chain joins TRBV6-2 or TRBV6-3 and TRBJ2-5, with TRBD1 matching 9 bases. Germline-derived CDR1 and CDR2 are MNHEY and SVGEGT. Trimming at V came to 5 bases and at J to 5 bases, leaving 0 bases not matched to a gene. This CDR3 is built from 12 residues. This CDR3 is CASSGQGETQYF. CDR3 sequence (DNA): TGTGCCAGCAGTGGACAGGGGGAGACCCAGTACTTC.

This clonotype was observed a handful of times. The V gene is TRBV6-5, the J gene TRBJ2-7; D remains unclear. The CDR3 is 13 amino acids. The germline V gene has CDR1 MNHEY and CDR2 SVGAGI. V was cut by 6 bases and J by 3 bases, with 12 bases left in between. The CDR3 protein is CASSQRPNYEQYV. The CDR3 DNA reads TGTGCCAGCAGCCAAAGACCAAACTACGAGCAGTACGTC.

This clonotype has a handful of counts. V usage is TRBV28 and J usage is TRBJ1-1; 9 bases are a match to TRBD1. CDR3 size: 16 residues. V was pared by 1 base and J by 5 bases, with 8 bases of the junction left unmatched. CDR1 and CDR2 (germline): MDHEN, SYDVKM. This CDR3 reads CASSLFNSGQGTEAFF. The DNA of the CDR3 is TGTGCCAGCAGTTTATTCAATAGCGGACAGGGGACTGAAGCTTTCTTT.

This clonotype was seen a handful of times. V usage is TRBV4-3 and J usage is TRBJ2-6; perhaps TRBD1 as D (6 bases). V lost 3 bases and J lost 5, with 8 bases in between. This CDR3 is built from 14 residues. The germline V gene has CDR1 LGHNA and CDR2 YSLEER. The DNA for the CDR3 is TGCGCCAGCAGCCAGGGGGCCAGGGCCAACGTCCTGACTTTC. Protein: CASSQGARANVLTF.

This clonotype was counted between two and nine times. The V call is TRBV7-2, the J call TRBJ1-1, with D tentatively TRBD1 (6 bases). CDR1 is SGHTA and CDR2 is FQGNSA in the germline V gene. The V end lost 2 bases, the J end lost 4 bases, and 11 bases lay between the germline ends. This CDR3 is built from 14 residues. The CDR3 reads CASSLWGLGTEAFF. In DNA form, the CDR3 reads TGTGCCAGCAGCTTATGGGGGCTCGGCACTGAAGCTTTCTTT.

In this sample, this clonotype turned up many times. V and J are TRBV5-1 and TRBJ2-1, with a tentative D call TRBD2 (6 bases). The length of the CDR3 is 15 residues. Trimming took 6 bases from V and 1 from J, leaving 14 bases between them. Germline CDR1 reads SGHRS; CDR2 reads YFSETQ. The CDR3 coding sequence is TGCGCCAGCACCCCCGGGACTCCTTCCTACAATGAGCAGTTCTTC. This encodes CASTPGTPSYNEQFF.

CDR3: CSAPRVELAGGLIVPDEQFF. The CDR3 DNA follows: TGCAGTGCTCCCAGGGTCGAGTTAGCGGGGGGGCTGATCGTCCCGGATGAGCAGTTCTTC. V usage is TRBV20-1 and J usage is TRBJ2-1; TRBD2 agrees at 11 bases. Germline trimming cut 5 bases from V and 8 bases from J; bases unmatched to any gene: 26. The CDR3 spans 20 residues. The germline V gene encodes CDR1 DFQATT and CDR2 SNEGSKA (reference sequence).